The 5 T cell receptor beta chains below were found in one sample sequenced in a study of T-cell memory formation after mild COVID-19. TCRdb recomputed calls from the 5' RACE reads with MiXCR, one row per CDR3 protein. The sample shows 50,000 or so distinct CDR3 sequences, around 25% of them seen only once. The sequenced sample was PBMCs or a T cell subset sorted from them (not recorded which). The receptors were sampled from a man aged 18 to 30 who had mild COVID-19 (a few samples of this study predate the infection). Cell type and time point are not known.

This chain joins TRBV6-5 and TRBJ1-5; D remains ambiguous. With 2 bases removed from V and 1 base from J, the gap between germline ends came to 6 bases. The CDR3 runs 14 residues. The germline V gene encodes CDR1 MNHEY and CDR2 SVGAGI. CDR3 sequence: CASSYRRSNQPQHF. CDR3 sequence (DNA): TGTGCCAGCAGTTACCGTCGGAGCAATCAGCCCCAGCATTTT.

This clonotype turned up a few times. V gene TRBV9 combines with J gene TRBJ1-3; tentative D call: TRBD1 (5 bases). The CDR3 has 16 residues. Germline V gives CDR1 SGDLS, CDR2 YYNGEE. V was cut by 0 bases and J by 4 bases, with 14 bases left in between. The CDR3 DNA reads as TGTGCCAGCAGCGTAGAGGCGGGACTCTCCGGAAACACCATATATTTT. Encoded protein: CASSVEAGLSGNTIYF. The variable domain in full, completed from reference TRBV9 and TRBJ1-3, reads DSGVTQTPKHLITATGQRVTLRCSPRSGDLSVYWYQQSLDQGLQFLIQYYNGEERAKGNILERFSAQQFPDLHSELNLSSLELGDSALYFCASSVEAGLSGNTIYFGEGSWLTVV.

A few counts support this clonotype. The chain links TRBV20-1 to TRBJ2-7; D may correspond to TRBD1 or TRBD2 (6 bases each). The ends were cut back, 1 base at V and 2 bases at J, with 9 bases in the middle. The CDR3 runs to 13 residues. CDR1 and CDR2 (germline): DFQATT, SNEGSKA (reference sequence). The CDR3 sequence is CSARGGDTYEQYV. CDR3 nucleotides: TGCAGTGCTAGAGGGGGGGACACCTACGAGCAGTACGTC.

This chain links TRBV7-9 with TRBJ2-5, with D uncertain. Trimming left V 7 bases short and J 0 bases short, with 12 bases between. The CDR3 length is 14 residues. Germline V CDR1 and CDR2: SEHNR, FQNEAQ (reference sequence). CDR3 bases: TGTGCCAGCACCACGAGCGCGTACCAAGAGACCCAGTACTTC. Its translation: CASTTSAYQETQYF.

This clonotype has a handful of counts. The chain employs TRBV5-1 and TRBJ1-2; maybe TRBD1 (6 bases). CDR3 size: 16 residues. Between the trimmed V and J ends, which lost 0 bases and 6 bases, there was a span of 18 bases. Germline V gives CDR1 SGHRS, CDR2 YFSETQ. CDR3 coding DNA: TGCGCCAGCAGCTTGGGGGGGGCCCTCGGGGCGGATGGCTACACCTTC. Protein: CASSLGGALGADGYTF. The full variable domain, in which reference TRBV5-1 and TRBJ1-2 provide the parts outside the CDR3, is KAGVTQTPRYLIKTRGQQVTLSCSPISGHRSVSWYQQTPGQGLQFLFEYFSETQRNKGNFPGRFSGRQFSNSRSEMNVSTLELGDSALYLCASSLGGALGADGYTFGSGTRLTVV.